The 20 T cell receptor beta chains in this list originate from one sample, sequenced in a study of response to subunit inactivated influenza vaccine. TCRdb reanalysed the RT-PCR reads using MiXCR and keeps one entry per CDR3 protein. The table lists about 610,000 distinct CDR3 sequences, 14% of them singletons, with roughly 11% in the top ten. Sequenced material: PBMCs from blood, taken about 13 days after vaccination. The receptor source for this set is a man between 45 and 60 years old who received an inactivated influenza vaccine.

V and J are TRBV7-3 and TRBJ2-3; 10 bases fit TRBD2. Germline-derived CDR1 and CDR2 are SGHTA and FQGTGA. V trimming: 2 bases; J trimming: 5 bases; junction bases outside the gene matches: 10. The CDR3 covers 17 residues. CDR3 DNA: TGTGCCAGCAGCTTACTTGGAACTAGCGGGAATAGAGATACGCAGTATTTT. Translated: CASSLLGTSGNRDTQYF.

This clonotype was seen at least ten times. The J gene is TRBJ2-1, the V gene TRBV12-3 or TRBV12-4; 8 bases line up with TRBD2. V trimming: 6 bases; J trimming: 10 bases; junction bases outside the gene matches: 5. The CDR3 is made up of 12 amino acids. CDR3 amino acids: CASRGTSHEQFF. The CDR3 DNA reads as TGTGCCAGCAGGGGGACTAGTCACGAGCAGTTCTTC.

This clonotype was observed at least ten times. The rearrangement joins TRBV10-3 to TRBJ1-5; D is unclear. V gave up 2 bases and J gave up 1 base, with 3 bases separating them. Germline CDR1 reads ENHRY; CDR2 reads SYGVKD. This CDR3 contains 13 residues. This chain's CDR3 is CAISEGSNQPQHF. DNA for the CDR3: TGTGCCATCAGTGAGGGAAGCAATCAGCCCCAGCATTTT.

This chain uses TRBV18 with TRBJ1-1; D gene unclear. Trimming removed 6 bases from V and 5 bases from J, with 19 bases in between. In germline, CDR1 is KGHSH, CDR2 LQKENI. This CDR3 comprises 15 residues. CDR3 sequence reads: CASSTGLREGTEAFF. The CDR3 DNA is TGTGCCAGCTCCACCGGGTTAAGGGAAGGGACTGAAGCTTTCTTT.

The chain joins TRBV5-1 to TRBJ1-4; TRBD1 agrees at 7 bases. Losses at the gene ends were 0 bases for V and 2 bases for J; bases not matched to a gene: 4. Per germline, CDR1 SGHRS and CDR2 YFSETQ. This CDR3 comprises 16 residues. The chain's CDR3 is CASSLDRGSTNEKLFF. The CDR3 DNA reads as TGCGCCAGCAGCTTGGACAGGGGTTCGACTAATGAAAAACTGTTTTTT.

The gene calls are TRBV3-1 and TRBJ2-7, with D unresolved. CDR3 size: 15 residues. Germline loops: CDR1 LGHDT, CDR2 YNNKEL (reference sequence). Between the trimmed V and J ends, which lost 4 bases and 3 bases, there was a span of 16 bases. The CDR3 coding sequence is TGTGCCAGCAGCCCCGACGGCAATTCTTTCTACGAGCAGTACTTC. Protein sequence: CASSPDGNSFYEQYF.

By proportion, this clonotype is medium-sized. J is TRBJ2-7 and V is TRBV29-1; D unresolved. Germline CDR1 and CDR2: SQVTM and ANQGSEA. The CDR3 extends over 11 amino acids. V lost 6 bases to trimming and J lost 6 bases, with 12 bases between them. The chain's CDR3 is CSVAEHREQYF. CDR3 DNA sequence: TGCAGCGTAGCAGAACACCGCGAGCAGTACTTC.

Only a few counts were recorded for this clonotype. The rearrangement links TRBV5-1 to TRBJ2-7; 9 nucleotides align to TRBD2. Germline loops: CDR1 SGHRS, CDR2 YFSETQ. The V and J ends lost 0 bases and 4 bases, in that order; junction bases with no gene match: 8. This CDR3 has 16 residues. DNA for the CDR3: TGCGCCAGCAGCTTGGGGGTAGCGGGAGCGGCTTACGAGCAGTACTTC. Residues: CASSLGVAGAAYEQYF.

The CDR3 DNA reads TGTGCCAGCAGTCCTCACACAGGGGTCAGCGAGCAGTACTTC. Translating it yields CASSPHTGVSEQYF. This sequence joins TRBV6-1 and TRBJ2-7; 7 bases agree with TRBD1. V dropped 5 bases and J dropped 6; count of bases not matched to a gene: 10. Germline lookup yields CDR1 MNHNS and CDR2 SASEGT. This CDR3 spans 14 amino acids.

This clonotype was counted only a few times. V and J are TRBV6-2 or TRBV6-3 and TRBJ2-7; D not certain. The V and J ends lost 6 bases and 0 bases respectively, with 12 bases between them. The CDR3 contains 14 residues. The V gene's germline CDR1 is MNHEY and CDR2 SVGEGT. CDR3 loop: CASSPTYPSYEQYF. Written as DNA, the CDR3 is TGTGCCAGCAGCCCCACTTACCCCTCCTACGAGCAGTACTTC.

There are a few counts of this clonotype. This chain links TRBV6-2 or TRBV6-3 with TRBJ2-4, with TRBD1 matching 9 bases. The CDR3 has 17 amino acids. CDR1 is MNHEY, CDR2 SVGEGT, per germline. The V and J ends lost 3 bases and 7 bases, in that order; junction bases with no gene match: 13. CDR3 amino acids: CASSYRTTGGIPNIQYF. CDR3 in DNA: TGTGCCAGCAGTTATCGGACGACAGGGGGGATTCCCAACATTCAGTACTTC.

The chain uses TRBV10-1 and TRBJ2-3; maybe TRBD2 (5 bases). This CDR3 comprises 16 residues. CDR1 and CDR2 (germline): WNHNN, SYGVQD (reference sequence). The V end lost 2 bases, the J end lost 0 bases, and 12 bases lay between the germline ends. CDR3 loop: CASSEGLRTSTDTQYF. The CDR3 nucleotides are TGCGCCAGCAGTGAGGGACTGAGAACTAGCACAGATACGCAGTATTTT.

The chain recombines TRBV12-3 or TRBV12-4 with TRBJ2-1; weak D call: TRBD1 (6 bases). CDR3 size: 15 residues. Trimming removed 6 bases from V and 5 bases from J, with 17 bases in between. The CDR3 sequence: CASRGAGVINNEQFF. DNA for the CDR3: TGTGCCAGCAGAGGGGCAGGGGTGATAAACAATGAGCAGTTCTTC.

This clonotype was counted only a few times. This chain joins TRBV4-3 and TRBJ1-1; D is unclear. CDR3 length: 14 amino acids. Germline lookup yields CDR1 LGHNA and CDR2 YSLEER. The V and J ends lost 4 bases and 4 bases respectively, with 13 bases between them. Written as DNA, the CDR3 is TGCGCCAGCAGCCTTGACTTGGTTAGCACTGAAGCTTTCTTT. Translated: CASSLDLVSTEAFF.

In its sample, this clonotype was seen a few times. The rearrangement joins TRBV20-1 to TRBJ1-1; no clear D. Looked up from germline, CDR1 is DFQATT and CDR2 is SNEGSKA (reference sequence). The CDR3 length is 11 residues. With 6 bases removed from V and 7 bases from J, the gap between germline ends came to 12 bases. DNA for the CDR3: TGCAGTGCACGGAGACGGGGTGAAGCTTTCTTT. Its translation: CSARRRGEAFF.

This clonotype was detected many times. The chain combines TRBV27 with TRBJ2-1, with TRBD2 identical over 8 bases. This CDR3 has 16 residues. Germline V gene data show CDR1 as MNHEY and CDR2 as SMNVEV (reference sequence). V lost 1 base and J lost 7; bases outside the gene matches: 9. The CDR3 loop is CASSLLAGPGRNEQFF. In nucleotides, the CDR3 is TGTGCCAGCAGTTTATTAGCGGGGCCCGGGAGGAATGAGCAGTTCTTC.

In its sample, this clonotype was seen many times. The chain is built from TRBV7-8 and TRBJ2-3, with D possibly TRBD2 on 6 matching bases. Trimming left V 5 bases short and J 8 bases short, with 20 bases between. Germline loops: CDR1 SGHVS, CDR2 FQNEAQ. This CDR3 is 15 amino acids long. CDR3: CASSPSGGDGGTQYF. The CDR3 bases are TGTGCCAGCAGCCCCAGCGGAGGGGATGGTGGTACGCAGTATTTT. Variable domain in full (rest from reference TRBV7-8 and TRBJ2-3): GAGVSQSPRYKVAKRGQDVALRCDPISGHVSLFWYQQALGQGPEFLTYFQNEAQLDKSGLPSDRFFAERPEGSVSTLKIQRTQQEDSAVYLCASSPSGGDGGTQYFGPGTRLTVL.

V is TRBV3-1 and J is TRBJ2-5, with D possibly matching TRBD1 (6 bases). The germline gives CDR1 LGHDT, CDR2 YNNKEL (reference sequence). The CDR3 is made up of 13 amino acids. V lost 5 bases and J lost 5, with 12 bases in between. CDR3 sequence: CASSTDSVETQYF. The CDR3, as DNA: TGTGCCAGCAGCACGGACAGTGTCGAGACCCAGTACTTC.

The V gene is TRBV4-3, the J gene TRBJ2-3; possibly TRBD1 for D (5 bases). CDR3 length: 15 amino acids. Germline assignment: CDR1 LGHNA and CDR2 YSLEER. V lost 0 bases and J lost 3, with 10 bases in between. The CDR3 region is CASSQEAGWTDTQYF. The CDR3, as DNA: TGCGCCAGCAGCCAAGAGGCAGGGTGGACAGATACGCAGTATTTT.

V is TRBV4-3 and J is TRBJ1-4; D unclear. This CDR3 has 14 residues. In germline, CDR1 is LGHNA, CDR2 YSLEER. The ends were cut back, 0 bases at V and 10 bases at J, with 12 bases in the middle. The CDR3 reads CASSQDRESGKLFF. CDR3 nucleotides: TGCGCCAGCAGCCAAGATCGGGAAAGTGGAAAACTGTTTTTT.